The subject of this entry is one T cell receptor beta chain. Its antigen remains unknown. V gave up 8 bases and J gave up 3 bases, with 13 bases separating them. This CDR3 has 13 amino acids. Per germline, CDR1 MNHEY and CDR2 SVGAGI. The study drew the donors from its roughly 110-subject validation cohort, separate from the approximately 700-subject first cohort. The method was immunoSEQ multiplex PCR; TCRdb's version includes in-frame clones alone and lacks a portion of them. The sample contains over 120,000 clones, roughly nine tenths of which appear only once. The data originate from a study of cytomegalovirus exposure and HLA in healthy donors. Notes on the study in general: The TCR clusters that emerged in the first cohort tended, a later analysis found, to co-occur in the roughly 110 validation repertoires. In vitro work confirmed that a few CMV-associated chains recognize CMV antigens.

The TCR sequence derives from a woman aged 18-29 years in good health and CMV-seropositive. Specimen: PBMCs. The rearrangement joins TRBV6-5 to TRBJ1-2; maybe TRBD1 (5 bases). The CDR3 coding sequence is TGTGCCAGCGGTAGGGGCCCCTACTATGGCTACACCTTC. Amino acid sequence: CASGRGPYYGYTF.